What follows are 29 T cell receptor beta chains derived from one specimen sequenced in a study of T-cell reconstitution after alpha-beta-depleted transplantation in children listed by TCRdb under 2016. Their antigens are not known. Taken with the paper, the label for treatment or condition translates to: allogeneic hematopoietic cell transplantation with graft depleted of TCRalphabeta T cells and CD19 B cells. Beyond this particular receptor, the publication reports: The frequencies of hyperexpanded clones fell over the following months, and after one year, T-cell counts and TCRbeta diversity were mostly attributed to newly produced T cells.

The library relied on PCR. These reads were obtained on an Illumina HiSeq 2500. TCR libraries were prepared with molecular barcoding, using unique molecular identifiers to normalize TCRbeta repertoire quantification. TCRdb itself trimmed the public reads at Q25 with fastp, ran MiXCR and retained productive beta chains. Identical CDR3 protein sequences are pooled into one entry, listed with their most common genes and DNA. The table for this sample lists about 300,000 distinct CDR3 sequences; roughly 7.8% of them were counted only once. Approximately 8.6% of the sample comes from the top ten. The specimen comprised peripheral blood, sampled 360 days after TCRalphabeta/CD19-depleted stem cell transplant. The receptors derive from a female patient aged 2-15 years who had a stem cell transplant for Fanconi anemia, so the T cells may come from the graft donor.

This clonotype showed up many times. The chain carries TRBV5-8 and TRBJ1-1; D is perhaps TRBD1 (6 bases). The CDR3 length is 15 residues. Trimming removed 6 bases from V and 1 base from J, with 16 bases in between. In germline, CDR1 is SGHTS, CDR2 YDEGEE. This CDR3 reads CASNLPGTSNTEAFF. As DNA, the CDR3 is TGTGCCAGCAACCTACCGGGGACATCGAACACTGAAGCTTTCTTT.

This clonotype was counted ten times or more. The rearrangement joins TRBV7-9 to TRBJ2-7; 10 nucleotides agree with TRBD2. The germline CDR1 and CDR2 sequences are SEHNR and FQNEAQ (reference sequence). Unmatched junction bases numbered 9, after V lost 5 bases and J lost 5 bases. The CDR3 is made up of 15 amino acids. In nucleotides, the CDR3 is TGTGCCAGCAGCGGGGTCAGCGGGAGGGGAAACGAGCAGTACTTC. Its protein product is CASSGVSGRGNEQYF.

This clonotype has ten or more counts. The genes are TRBV4-1 and TRBJ2-7, with 13 bases identical to TRBD2. Germline loops: CDR1 MGHRA, CDR2 YSYEKL. This CDR3 is built from 16 residues. Trimming removed 0 bases from V and 5 bases from J; junction bases left unmatched: 4. The CDR3, as DNA: TGCGCCAGCAGCCAAGAGGGACTAGCGGGATACCACGAGCAGTACTTC. Translating it yields CASSQEGLAGYHEQYF.

This clonotype was detected a few times. This chain uses TRBV20-1 with TRBJ1-1; possible D gene TRBD1, 6 bases. The CDR3 runs to 11 residues. V was clipped by 1 base and J by 8 bases, with 8 bases between them. In germline, CDR1 is DFQATT, CDR2 SNEGSKA (reference sequence). CDR3 DNA: TGCAGTGCTAGAGTTGGGACAGAAGCTTTCTTT. Amino acids: CSARVGTEAFF.

Ten or more counts support this clonotype. The chain uses TRBV20-1 and TRBJ2-5; 8 bases agree with TRBD1. V lost 3 bases and J lost 4; bases outside the gene matches: 10. The germline CDR1 and CDR2 sequences are DFQATT and SNEGSKA (reference sequence). The CDR3 loop spans 15 amino acids. The CDR3 sequence is CSARSLNTGGETQYF. DNA for the CDR3: TGCAGTGCTAGGTCACTAAATACAGGGGGAGAGACCCAGTACTTC.

This clonotype was seen repeatedly, ten times or more. V usage is TRBV10-2 and J usage is TRBJ2-7; the D is unclear. Trimming cost V 6 bases and J 3 bases, with 18 bases left between them. The CDR3 length is 15 residues. CDR1 is WSHSY, CDR2 SAAADI, per germline. CDR3 bases: TGCGCCAGCAGCCTGACAAACATGGGCGGCTACGAGCAGTACTTC. Residues: CASSLTNMGGYEQYF.

The sample holds a few counts of this clonotype. The V call is TRBV10-3, the J call TRBJ2-7, with D hard to call. The CDR3 is made up of 13 amino acids. CDR1 and CDR2 from the germline V gene are ENHRY and SYGVKD. Trimming shortened V by 3 bases and J by 4 bases, and 10 bases separated the two germline ends. CDR3 region: CAISEGHYYEQYV. The DNA of the CDR3 is TGTGCCATCAGTGAAGGCCATTATTACGAGCAGTACGTC.

This clonotype was seen only a few times. V gene TRBV20-1 combines with J gene TRBJ2-5; tentatively, D is TRBD2 (5 bases). The CDR3 is 14 residues long. Trimming stripped 2 bases from V and 2 bases from J, with 12 bases between. CDR1 DFQATT and CDR2 SNEGSKA come from the germline V gene (reference sequence). The CDR3 region has the DNA TGCAGTGCTAGATTCCGGGAACCACAAGAGACCCAGTACTTC. It translates to CSARFREPQETQYF.

This clonotype was picked up many times. The V gene is TRBV4-2, the J gene TRBJ1-1; unclear D gene. The V and J ends lost 0 bases and 0 bases respectively, with 8 bases between them. CDR1 is LGHNA and CDR2 is YNFKEQ in the germline V gene. The CDR3 extends over 15 amino acids. The CDR3 sequence: CASSQERTVNTEAFF. CDR3 coding DNA: TGTGCCAGCAGCCAAGAGAGGACCGTGAACACTGAAGCTTTCTTT.

This clonotype showed up just a few times. The genes are TRBV4-1 and TRBJ2-5; possibly TRBD2 for D (7 bases). From germline, CDR1 is MGHRA and CDR2 YSYEKL. Trimming left V 2 bases short and J 4 bases short, with 14 bases between. The CDR3 consists of 15 residues. The CDR3 sequence: CASSQFTGGSETQYF. CDR3 DNA: TGCGCCAGCAGCCAATTTACGGGGGGCTCAGAGACCCAGTACTTC.

This clonotype turned up a few times. The J gene is TRBJ2-7, the V gene TRBV11-2, with 8 bases aligning to TRBD2. The trim removed 6 bases at V and 0 bases at J, leaving 7 bases unmatched. The CDR3 covers 15 residues. Germline V gene lookup returns CDR1 SGHAT and CDR2 FQNNGV. In nucleotides, the CDR3 is TGTGCCAGCAGTCCTTCCGGGGGGGCCTCCTACGAGCAGTACTTC. Its protein is CASSPSGGASYEQYF.

The table lists this clonotype with many counts. This sequence joins TRBV7-9 and TRBJ2-1, with 14 bases fitting TRBD2. This CDR3 comprises 16 residues. Germline CDR1 is SEHNR and CDR2 is FQNEAQ (reference sequence). The V gene end was trimmed by 5 bases and the J gene end by 7 bases; junction bases not matched to a gene: 7. Here the CDR3 DNA reads TGTGCCAGCAGCACCGGGACTAGCGGGGGTATTAATGAGCAGTTCTTC. Protein: CASSTGTSGGINEQFF. Drawing the rest from reference TRBV7-9 and TRBJ2-1, the complete variable domain is DTGVSQNPRHKITKRGQNVTFRCDPISEHNRLYWYRQTLGQGPEFLTYFQNEAQLEKSRLLSDRFSAERPKGSFSTLEIQRTEQGDSAMYLCASSTGTSGGINEQFFGPGTRLTVL.

In its sample, this clonotype was seen many times. This chain joins TRBV13 and TRBJ2-7; D gene uncertain. V was trimmed by 4 bases and J by 2 bases, leaving 12 bases between them. The CDR3 is made up of 14 amino acids. Germline loops: CDR1 PRHDT, CDR2 FYEKMQ (reference sequence). CDR3 in amino acids: CASSWSTLTYEQYF. The CDR3 DNA follows: TGTGCCAGCAGCTGGTCGACACTTACCTACGAGCAGTACTTC.

At least ten counts were recorded for this clonotype. The rearrangement uses TRBV12-3 or TRBV12-4 and TRBJ2-2, with TRBD1 as a possible D gene (6 bases). The CDR3 is made up of 14 amino acids. V was cut by 6 bases and J by 3 bases, with 11 bases left in between. The CDR3 DNA follows: TGTGCCAGCAGCACCGGGACACACACCGGGGAGCTGTTTTTT. It encodes CASSTGTHTGELFF.

The chain is built from TRBV12-3 or TRBV12-4 and TRBJ2-5, with 12 bases that match TRBD2. The ends lost 6 bases at V and 5 bases at J; junction bases unmatched: 19. The CDR3 is made up of 19 amino acids. CDR3 coding DNA: TGTGCCAGCAGCCTACCGGGACTAGCGGGCAACGGGGGGTGGGAGACCCAGTACTTC. Encoded protein: CASSLPGLAGNGGWETQYF.

This clonotype was observed at least ten times. The rearrangement joins TRBV5-1 to TRBJ1-2; D possibly corresponds to TRBD1 (5 bases). V lost 2 bases, J lost 3 bases, and 17 bases lay in between. The CDR3 is 16 amino acids. CDR1 and CDR2 (germline): SGHRS, YFSETQ. For the CDR3, the DNA is TGCGCCAGCAGCTTACCCCGGGACTCTGGGGACTATGGCTACACCTTC. It specifies CASSLPRDSGDYGYTF.

This clonotype was detected ten times or more. The chain carries TRBV6-2 or TRBV6-3 and TRBJ2-4; a weak D match, TRBD1 (5 bases). Trimming left V 9 bases short and J 0 bases short, with 15 bases between. The length of the CDR3 is 15 residues. Germline CDR1 reads MNHEY; CDR2 reads SVGEGT. CDR3 in DNA: TGTGCCAGTTTCGACAGAAAGCTAGCCAAAAACATTCAGTACTTC. Protein product: CASFDRKLAKNIQYF.

This clonotype was counted at least ten times. CDR3 protein: CASRGGGLYNEQFF. The CDR3 DNA sequence: TGTGCCAGCAGGGGTGGCGGGTTGTACAATGAGCAGTTCTTC. The chain links TRBV7-8 to TRBJ2-1, with D maybe TRBD2 (5 bases). Trimming removed 6 bases from V and 4 bases from J, with 13 bases in between. From germline, CDR1 is SGHVS and CDR2 FQNEAQ. CDR3 size: 14 residues.

The chain combines TRBV28 with TRBJ2-1; maybe TRBD2 (6 bases). Germline V CDR1 and CDR2: MDHEN, SYDVKM. V dropped 4 bases and J dropped 8 bases, with 12 bases sitting between them. There are 13 residues in the CDR3. The CDR3 sequence: CASSYGGRDEQFF. The CDR3 DNA reads TGTGCCAGCAGTTACGGGGGAAGGGATGAGCAGTTCTTC.

J is TRBJ2-7 and V is TRBV29-1; the D gene could be TRBD1 or TRBD2 (5 bases each). Trimming left V 5 bases short and J 4 bases short, with 15 bases between. The germline CDR1 and CDR2 sequences are SQVTM and ANQGSEA. There are 13 residues in the CDR3. In nucleotides, the CDR3 is TGCAGCGTTAGTCGGACATCGGGGTACGAGCAGTACTTC. Amino acid sequence: CSVSRTSGYEQYF.

This clonotype was recorded at least ten times. V is TRBV9 and J is TRBJ2-3; D is uncertain. Germline V lookup: CDR1 SGDLS, CDR2 YYNGEE. V lost 0 bases, J lost 4 bases, and 9 bases lay in between. The length of the CDR3 is 14 residues. The CDR3 spells CASSVDPLPDTQYF. The CDR3 DNA is TGTGCCAGCAGCGTAGATCCGTTGCCAGATACGCAGTATTTT.

In this sample, this clonotype turned up many times. This sequence joins TRBV24-1 and TRBJ2-1, with no clear D. Germline CDR1 and CDR2: KGHDR and SFDVKD. The CDR3 is 14 residues long. V lost 1 base and J lost 9, with 12 bases in between. Here the CDR3 reads CATSDFPTLSEQFF. Here the CDR3 DNA reads TGTGCCACCAGTGATTTCCCGACTCTTTCTGAGCAGTTCTTC.

This clonotype was observed many times. This chain uses TRBV5-1 with TRBJ1-1; D unresolved. Trimming removed 4 bases from V and 1 base from J, with 5 bases in between. The CDR3 covers 12 residues. The germline V gene has CDR1 SGHRS and CDR2 YFSETQ. This CDR3 is CASSLSNTEAFF. The CDR3 coding sequence is TGCGCCAGCAGCCTATCGAACACTGAAGCTTTCTTT.

The chain is built from TRBV4-1 and TRBJ2-1; weak D call: TRBD2 (5 bases). The CDR3 is 17 residues long. Looked up from germline, CDR1 is MGHRA and CDR2 is YSYEKL. V gave up 4 bases and J gave up 0 bases, with 16 bases separating them. The CDR3 coding sequence is TGCGCCAGCAGCCGACGGGAAGCCTCCGGCTCCTACAATGAGCAGTTCTTC. Translation: CASSRREASGSYNEQFF.

Ten or more counts support this clonotype. The genes are TRBV7-7 and TRBJ2-1; D perhaps matches TRBD2 (5 bases). The CDR3 consists of 13 residues. V was cut by 3 bases and J by 9 bases, with 12 bases left in between. Germline values: CDR1 SSHAT, CDR2 FNYEAQ (reference sequence). For the CDR3, the DNA is TGTGCCAGCAGCTTGGAGCCCCGGGGTGAGCAGTTCTTC. Translation gives CASSLEPRGEQFF.

The table lists this clonotype with many counts. J is TRBJ2-2 and V is TRBV24-1; 11 nucleotides agree with TRBD1. In germline, CDR1 is KGHDR, CDR2 SFDVKD. The CDR3 is made up of 19 amino acids. Trimming at V came to 4 bases and at J to 1 base, leaving 10 bases not matched to a gene. CDR3 sequence: CATSDGMRTGGENTGELFF. DNA for the CDR3: TGTGCCACCAGTGACGGTATGCGGACAGGGGGCGAGAACACCGGGGAGCTGTTTTTT.

This clonotype has just a few counts. The chain is built from TRBV5-1 and TRBJ2-5; TRBD1 agrees at 9 bases. CDR3 length: 15 amino acids. V lost 2 bases, J lost 5 bases, and 7 bases stayed unmatched. Germline values: CDR1 SGHRS, CDR2 YFSETQ. The CDR3 here is CASSFQDRGRETQYF. The CDR3, as DNA: TGCGCCAGCAGCTTTCAGGACAGGGGAAGGGAGACCCAGTACTTC.

The chain links TRBV18 to TRBJ1-1, with D perhaps matching TRBD1 (6 bases). Deletions cut 1 base from V and 7 bases from J, with 16 bases between. Germline CDR1 KGHSH, CDR2 LQKENI. This CDR3 region has 15 residues. The CDR3 spells CASSPHPSGEIEAFF. CDR3 coding DNA: TGTGCCAGCTCACCACACCCTTCAGGGGAAATTGAAGCTTTCTTT.

This clonotype was recorded at least ten times. The genes are TRBV27 and TRBJ2-7, with TRBD1 matching 7 bases. V lost 10 bases, J lost 3 bases, and 9 bases stayed unmatched. CDR1 MNHEY and CDR2 SMNVEV come from the germline V gene (reference sequence). The CDR3 is 13 residues long. The CDR3 nucleotides are TGTGCCACTGGACAGGACGCTTACTACGAGCAGTACTTC. As protein: CATGQDAYYEQYF.